This note documents a single T cell receptor (beta chain) sequence. Its specificity is not known. The V end lost 1 base, the J end lost 0 bases, and 7 bases lay between the germline ends. CDR3 size: 14 residues. From germline, CDR1 is SGHNT and CDR2 YENEEA. At survey level, the immunoSEQ assay was run in its v3.0 version. Libraries were prepared by immunoSEQ multiplex PCR; TCRdb keeps only in-frame clonotypes and omits some of them. The sample lists around 25,000 clones, about 88% occurring once. The data stem from a study of long-term antiretroviral therapy in people with HIV. Findings of the study overall: Blood in the study was drawn between the mid-2000s and the late 2010s, possibly under older ART regimens, which may be less effective than current ones. With ART, diversity went up but was still lower than in transplant donor controls.

The V gene is TRBV11-3, the J gene TRBJ2-7; weak D call: TRBD2 (5 bases). This receptor was identified in a woman in her thirties with HIV. This specimen was unsorted PBMCs, taken 1.9 years after starting antiretroviral therapy. In nucleotides, the CDR3 is TGTGCCAGCAGCTTAGGAGGGAGCTCCTACGAGCAGTACTTC. Residues: CASSLGGSSYEQYF.